This T cell receptor beta chain was recorded in a study of T cells expressing NK-cell markers. One entry per CDR3 protein, without DNA, is what TCRdb gives after re-calling the 5' RACE reads. The sample table includes 250,000 to 300,000 distinct CDR3 sequences. This TCR derives from a woman between 18 and 70 years old in good health. The sample consisted of blood T cells: a sorted CD56 or NKG2C T cell subset, CD4+ or CD8+ T cells, or bulk PBMC T cells (not recorded which).

The CDR3: CSATLSGSIDEQYF. The gene calls are TRBV20-1 and TRBJ2-7; TCRdb indicates TRBD1, and absent DNA this call remains unverified. The CDR3 sequence is 14 residues long. Germline CDR1 reads DFQATT; CDR2 reads SNEGSKA (reference sequence).